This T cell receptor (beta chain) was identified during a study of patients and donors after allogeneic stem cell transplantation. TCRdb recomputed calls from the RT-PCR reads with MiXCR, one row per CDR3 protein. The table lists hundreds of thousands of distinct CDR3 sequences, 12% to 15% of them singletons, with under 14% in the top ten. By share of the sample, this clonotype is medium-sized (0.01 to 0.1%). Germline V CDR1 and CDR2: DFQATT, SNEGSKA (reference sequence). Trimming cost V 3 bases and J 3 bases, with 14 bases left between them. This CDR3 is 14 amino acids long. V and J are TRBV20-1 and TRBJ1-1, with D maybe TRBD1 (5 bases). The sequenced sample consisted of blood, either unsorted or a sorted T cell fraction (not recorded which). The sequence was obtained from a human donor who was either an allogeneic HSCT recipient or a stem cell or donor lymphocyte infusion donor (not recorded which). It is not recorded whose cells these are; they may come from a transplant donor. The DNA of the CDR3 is TGCAGTGCTAGTCCCCCCGGGGCAGACACTGAAGCTTTCTTT. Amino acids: CSASPPGADTEAFF.